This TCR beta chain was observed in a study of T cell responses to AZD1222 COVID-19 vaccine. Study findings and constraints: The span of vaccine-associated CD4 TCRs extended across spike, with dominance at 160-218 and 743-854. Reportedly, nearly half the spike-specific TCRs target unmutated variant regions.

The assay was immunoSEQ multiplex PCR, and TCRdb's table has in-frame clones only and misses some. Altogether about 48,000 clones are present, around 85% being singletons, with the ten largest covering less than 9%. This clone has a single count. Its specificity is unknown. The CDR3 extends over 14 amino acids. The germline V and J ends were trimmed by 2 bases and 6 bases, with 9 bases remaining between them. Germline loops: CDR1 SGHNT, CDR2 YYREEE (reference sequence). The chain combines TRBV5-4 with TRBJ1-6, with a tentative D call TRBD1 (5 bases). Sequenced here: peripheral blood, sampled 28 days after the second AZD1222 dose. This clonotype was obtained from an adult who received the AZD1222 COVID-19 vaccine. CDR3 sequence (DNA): TGTGCCAGCAGCTTACTAGGGGTTAATTCACCCCTCCACTTT. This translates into CASSLLGVNSPLHF.